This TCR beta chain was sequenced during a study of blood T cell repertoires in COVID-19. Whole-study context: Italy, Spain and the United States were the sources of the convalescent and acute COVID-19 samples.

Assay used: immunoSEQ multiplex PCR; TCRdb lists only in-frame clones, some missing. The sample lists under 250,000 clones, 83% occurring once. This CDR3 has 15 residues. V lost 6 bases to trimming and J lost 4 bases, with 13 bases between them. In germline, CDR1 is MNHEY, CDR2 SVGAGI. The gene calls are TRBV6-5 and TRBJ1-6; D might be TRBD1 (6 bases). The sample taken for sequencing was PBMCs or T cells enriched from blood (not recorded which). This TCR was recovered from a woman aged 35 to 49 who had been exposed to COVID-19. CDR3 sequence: CASSKGGSYNSPLHF. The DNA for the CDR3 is TGTGCCAGCAGCAAGGGGGGGTCATATAATTCACCCCTCCACTTT.